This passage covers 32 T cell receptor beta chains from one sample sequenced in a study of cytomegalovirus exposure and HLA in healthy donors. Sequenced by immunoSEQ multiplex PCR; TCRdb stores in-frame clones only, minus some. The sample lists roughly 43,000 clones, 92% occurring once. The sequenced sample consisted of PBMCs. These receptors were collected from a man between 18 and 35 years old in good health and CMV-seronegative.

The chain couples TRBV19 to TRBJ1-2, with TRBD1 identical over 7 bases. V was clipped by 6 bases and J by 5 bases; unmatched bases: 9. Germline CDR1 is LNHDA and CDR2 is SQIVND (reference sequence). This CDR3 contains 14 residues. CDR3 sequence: CASRNTGEGYGYTF. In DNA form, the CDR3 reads TGTGCCAGTAGGAACACAGGGGAAGGGTATGGCTACACCTTC.

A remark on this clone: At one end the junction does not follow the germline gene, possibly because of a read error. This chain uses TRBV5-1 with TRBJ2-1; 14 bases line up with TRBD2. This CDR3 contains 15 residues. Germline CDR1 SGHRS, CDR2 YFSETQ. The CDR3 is CASSLGRLAGGLLVF. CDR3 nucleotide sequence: TGCGCCAGCAGCTTGGGGAGACTAGCGGGAGGGTTGTTGGTCTTC.

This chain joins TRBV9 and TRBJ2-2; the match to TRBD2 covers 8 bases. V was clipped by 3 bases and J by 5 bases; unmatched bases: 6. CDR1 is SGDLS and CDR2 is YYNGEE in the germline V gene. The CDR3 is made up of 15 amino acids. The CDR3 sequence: CASSGTGGSTGELFF. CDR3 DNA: TGTGCCAGCAGCGGAACGGGAGGGTCAACCGGGGAGCTGTTTTTT.

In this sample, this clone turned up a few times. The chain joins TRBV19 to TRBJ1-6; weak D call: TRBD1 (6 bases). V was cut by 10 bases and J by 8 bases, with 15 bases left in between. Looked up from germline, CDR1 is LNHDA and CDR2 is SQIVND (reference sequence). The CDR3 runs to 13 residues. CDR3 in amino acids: CATNTGTHSPLHF. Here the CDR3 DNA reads TGTGCCACCAATACAGGGACGCATTCACCCCTCCACTTT.

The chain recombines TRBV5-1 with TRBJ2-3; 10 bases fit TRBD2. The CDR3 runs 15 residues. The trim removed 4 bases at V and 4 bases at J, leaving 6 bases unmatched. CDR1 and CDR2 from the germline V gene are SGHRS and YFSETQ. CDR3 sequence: CASSRASGSPDTQYF. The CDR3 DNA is TGCGCCAGCAGCCGAGCTAGCGGGAGCCCAGATACGCAGTATTTT.

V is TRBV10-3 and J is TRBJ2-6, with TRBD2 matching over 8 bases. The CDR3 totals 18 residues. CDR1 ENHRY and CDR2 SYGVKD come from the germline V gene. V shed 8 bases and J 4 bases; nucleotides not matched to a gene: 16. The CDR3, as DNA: TGTGCCATCGCCCGCCCCACGGGGGGGGCTTCGGGGGCCAACGTCCTGACTTTC. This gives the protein CAIARPTGGASGANVLTF.

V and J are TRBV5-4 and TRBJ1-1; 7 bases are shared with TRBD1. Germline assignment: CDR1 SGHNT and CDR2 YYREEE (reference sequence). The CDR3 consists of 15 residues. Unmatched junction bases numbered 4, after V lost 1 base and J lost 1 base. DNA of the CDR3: TGTGCCAGCAGCTTGAAGAACAGGGGGAACACTGAAGCTTTCTTT. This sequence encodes CASSLKNRGNTEAFF.

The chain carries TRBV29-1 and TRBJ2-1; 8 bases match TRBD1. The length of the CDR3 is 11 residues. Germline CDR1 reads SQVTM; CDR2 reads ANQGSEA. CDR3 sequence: CTGQGHNEQFF. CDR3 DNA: TGCACCGGACAGGGCCACAATGAGCAGTTCTTC.

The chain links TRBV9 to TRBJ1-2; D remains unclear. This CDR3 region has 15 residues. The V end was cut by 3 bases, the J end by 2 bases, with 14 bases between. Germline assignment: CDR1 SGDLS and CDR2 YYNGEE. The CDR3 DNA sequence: TGTGCCAGCAGCGCCGACCCACGGAGGAACTATGGCTACACCTTC. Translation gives CASSADPRRNYGYTF.

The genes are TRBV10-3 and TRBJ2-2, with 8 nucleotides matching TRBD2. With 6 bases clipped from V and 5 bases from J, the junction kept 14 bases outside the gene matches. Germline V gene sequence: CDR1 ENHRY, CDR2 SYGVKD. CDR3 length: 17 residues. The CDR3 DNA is TGTGCCATCAGGGGAGAGCGGGGGTCCACACAAACCGGGGAGCTGTTTTTT. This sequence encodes CAIRGERGSTQTGELFF.

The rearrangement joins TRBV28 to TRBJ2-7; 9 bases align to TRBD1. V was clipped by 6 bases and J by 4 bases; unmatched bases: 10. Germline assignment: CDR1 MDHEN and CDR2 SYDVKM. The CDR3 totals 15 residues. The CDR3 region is CASRNRDRVVYEQYF. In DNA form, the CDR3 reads TGTGCCAGCAGAAACCGGGACAGGGTGGTTTACGAGCAGTACTTC.

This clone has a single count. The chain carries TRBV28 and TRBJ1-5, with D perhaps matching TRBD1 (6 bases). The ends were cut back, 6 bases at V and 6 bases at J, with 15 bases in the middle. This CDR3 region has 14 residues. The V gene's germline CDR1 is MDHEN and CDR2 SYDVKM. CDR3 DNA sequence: TGTGCCAGCAGCACAGACGGGGGGGCTCAGCCCCAGCATTTT. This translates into CASSTDGGAQPQHF.

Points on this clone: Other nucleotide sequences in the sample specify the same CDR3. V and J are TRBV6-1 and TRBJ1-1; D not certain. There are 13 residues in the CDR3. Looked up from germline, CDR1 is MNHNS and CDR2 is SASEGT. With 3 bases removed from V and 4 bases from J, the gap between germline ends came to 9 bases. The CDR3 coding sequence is TGTGCCAGCAGTGAGGGCGGGGTCACTGAAGCTTTCTTT. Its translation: CASSEGGVTEAFF.

The CDR3 region has the DNA TGTGCCAGCAGTTCCTCGGACAGGGTGTTCTACGAGCAGTACTTC. Amino acid sequence: CASSSSDRVFYEQYF. The rearrangement uses TRBV6-6 and TRBJ2-7; 8 bases align to TRBD1. With V trimmed by 4 bases and J by 3 bases, 8 bases remained unmatched. Germline CDR1 MNHNY, CDR2 SVGAGI (reference sequence). This CDR3 region has 15 residues.

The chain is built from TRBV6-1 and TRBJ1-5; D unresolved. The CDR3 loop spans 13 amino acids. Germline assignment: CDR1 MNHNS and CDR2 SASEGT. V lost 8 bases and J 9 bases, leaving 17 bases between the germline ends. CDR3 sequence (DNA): TGTGCCAGCCAGGAGGTCCTTTTGGGGCCCCAGCATTTT. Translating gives CASQEVLLGPQHF.

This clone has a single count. The CDR3 DNA reads TGTGCCAGCAGCGGACCGGGACAAGCCTACGAGCAGTACTTC. The encoded protein is CASSGPGQAYEQYF. The genes are TRBV11-1 and TRBJ2-7, with D perhaps matching TRBD1 (6 bases). CDR1 is SGHAT, CDR2 FQDESV, per germline (reference sequence). The CDR3 sequence is 14 residues long. Trimming shortened V by 5 bases and J by 2 bases, and 13 bases separated the two germline ends.

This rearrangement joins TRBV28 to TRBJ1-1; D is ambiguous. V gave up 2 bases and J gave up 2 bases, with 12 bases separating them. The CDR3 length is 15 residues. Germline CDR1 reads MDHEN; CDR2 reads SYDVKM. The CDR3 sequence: CASSLAGRLNTEAFF. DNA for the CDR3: TGTGCCAGCAGTTTAGCTGGCAGGTTAAACACTGAAGCTTTCTTT.

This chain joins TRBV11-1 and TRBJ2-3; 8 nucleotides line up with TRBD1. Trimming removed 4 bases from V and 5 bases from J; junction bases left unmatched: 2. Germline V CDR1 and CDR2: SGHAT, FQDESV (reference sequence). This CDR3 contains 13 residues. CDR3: CASSSDRVDTQYF. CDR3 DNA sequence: TGTGCCAGCAGCTCGGACAGGGTAGATACGCAGTATTTT.

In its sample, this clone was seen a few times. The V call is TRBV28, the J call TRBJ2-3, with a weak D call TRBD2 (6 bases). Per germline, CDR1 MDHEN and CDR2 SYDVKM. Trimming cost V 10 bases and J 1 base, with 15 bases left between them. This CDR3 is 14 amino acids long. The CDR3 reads CATGGDFGTDTQYF. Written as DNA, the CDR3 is TGTGCCACCGGAGGGGATTTTGGCACAGATACGCAGTATTTT.

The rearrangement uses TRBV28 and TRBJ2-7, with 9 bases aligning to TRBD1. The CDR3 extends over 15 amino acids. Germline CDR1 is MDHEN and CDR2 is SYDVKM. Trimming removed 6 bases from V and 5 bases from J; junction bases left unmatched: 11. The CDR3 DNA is TGTGCCAGCAGACCACCTTTGGGACAGGGCAACGAGCAGTACTTC. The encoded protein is CASRPPLGQGNEQYF.

The CDR3 DNA follows: TGTGCCAGCAGCCAAGAGGACTACTACAATGAGCAGTTCTTC. It is translated as CASSQEDYYNEQFF. This rearrangement joins TRBV14 to TRBJ2-1; possibly TRBD2 for D (6 bases). The germline V and J ends were trimmed by 0 bases and 3 bases, with 6 bases remaining between them. The CDR3 totals 14 residues. Germline V gene lookup returns CDR1 SGHDN and CDR2 FVKESK.

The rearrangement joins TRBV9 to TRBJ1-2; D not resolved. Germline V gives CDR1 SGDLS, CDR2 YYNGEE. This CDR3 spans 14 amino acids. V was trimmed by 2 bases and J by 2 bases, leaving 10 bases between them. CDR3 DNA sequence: TGTGCCAGCAGCGTTTACAGCTCCAACTATGGCTACACCTTC. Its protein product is CASSVYSSNYGYTF.

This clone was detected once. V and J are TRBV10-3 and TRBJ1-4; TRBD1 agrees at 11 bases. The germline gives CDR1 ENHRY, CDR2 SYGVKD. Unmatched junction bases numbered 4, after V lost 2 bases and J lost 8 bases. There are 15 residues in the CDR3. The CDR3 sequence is CAISETRDRGEKLFF. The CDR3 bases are TGTGCCATCAGTGAGACGAGGGACAGGGGGGAAAAACTGTTTTTT.

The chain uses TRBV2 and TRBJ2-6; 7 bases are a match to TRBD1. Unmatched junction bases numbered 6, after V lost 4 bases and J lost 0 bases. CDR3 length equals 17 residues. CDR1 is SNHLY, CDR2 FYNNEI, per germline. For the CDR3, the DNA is TGTGCCAGCAGTGGAGACAGGGCAGTCTCTGGGGCCAACGTCCTGACTTTC. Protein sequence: CASSGDRAVSGANVLTF.

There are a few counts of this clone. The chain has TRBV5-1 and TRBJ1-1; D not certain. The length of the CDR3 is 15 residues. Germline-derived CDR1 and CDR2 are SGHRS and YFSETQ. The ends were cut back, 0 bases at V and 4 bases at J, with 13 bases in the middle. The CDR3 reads CASSLVSPVATEAFF. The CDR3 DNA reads TGCGCCAGCAGCTTGGTATCCCCCGTGGCCACTGAAGCTTTCTTT.

The CDR3 DNA sequence: TGTGCCAGCAGTTTATCATTCGTGAGGGCCGTCATAGATTCGAACACCGGGGAGCTGTTTTTT. It yields the protein CASSLSFVRAVIDSNTGELFF. The gene calls are TRBV28 and TRBJ2-2; weak D call: TRBD2 (5 bases). Trimming left V 1 base short and J 0 bases short, with 24 bases between. Per the germline V gene, CDR1 is MDHEN and CDR2 is SYDVKM. The CDR3 has 21 residues.

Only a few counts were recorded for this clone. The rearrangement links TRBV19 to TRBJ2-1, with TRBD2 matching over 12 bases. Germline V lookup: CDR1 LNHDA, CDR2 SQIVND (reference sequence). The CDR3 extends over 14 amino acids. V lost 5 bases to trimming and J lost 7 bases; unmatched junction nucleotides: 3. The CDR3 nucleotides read TGTGCCAGTAGTCTAGCGGGAGGGGGGAATGAGCAGTTCTTC. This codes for CASSLAGGGNEQFF.

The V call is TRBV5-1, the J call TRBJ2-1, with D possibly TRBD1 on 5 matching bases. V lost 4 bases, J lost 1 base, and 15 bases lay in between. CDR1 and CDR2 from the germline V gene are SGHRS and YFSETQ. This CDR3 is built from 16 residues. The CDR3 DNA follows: TGCGCCAGCAGCGGAGCTCAGGGAAAGTCCTACAATGAGCAGTTCTTC. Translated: CASSGAQGKSYNEQFF.

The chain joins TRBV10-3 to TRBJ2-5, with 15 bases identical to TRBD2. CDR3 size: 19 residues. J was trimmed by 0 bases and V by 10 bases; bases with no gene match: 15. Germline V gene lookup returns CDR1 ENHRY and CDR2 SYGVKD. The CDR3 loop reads CATPGGLAGGNWYQETQYF. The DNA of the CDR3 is TGTGCCACTCCAGGGGGACTAGCGGGGGGAAATTGGTACCAAGAGACCCAGTACTTC.

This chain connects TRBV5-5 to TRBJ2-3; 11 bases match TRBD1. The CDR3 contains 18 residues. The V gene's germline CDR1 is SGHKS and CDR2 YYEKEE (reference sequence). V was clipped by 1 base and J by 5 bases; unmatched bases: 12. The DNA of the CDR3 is TGTGCCAGCAGCTTGTCGGACCCCCGCGGGACAGGGGGAGATACGCAGTATTTT. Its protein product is CASSLSDPRGTGGDTQYF.

CDR3 loop: CASSSGFSGNTIYF. The CDR3 coding sequence is TGTGCCAGCAGTTCGGGGTTCTCTGGAAACACCATATATTTT. The chain recombines TRBV6-5 with TRBJ1-3; D remains unclear. The CDR3 runs 14 residues. Germline-derived CDR1 and CDR2 are MNHEY and SVGAGI. V lost 4 bases, J lost 0 bases, and 7 bases lay in between.

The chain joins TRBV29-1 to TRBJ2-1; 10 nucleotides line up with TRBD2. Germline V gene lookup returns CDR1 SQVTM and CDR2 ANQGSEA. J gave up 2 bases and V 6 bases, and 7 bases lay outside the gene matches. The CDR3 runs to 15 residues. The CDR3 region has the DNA TGCAGCGTCGACCGGACTAGCGGACCCTACAATGAGCAGTTCTTC. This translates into CSVDRTSGPYNEQFF.